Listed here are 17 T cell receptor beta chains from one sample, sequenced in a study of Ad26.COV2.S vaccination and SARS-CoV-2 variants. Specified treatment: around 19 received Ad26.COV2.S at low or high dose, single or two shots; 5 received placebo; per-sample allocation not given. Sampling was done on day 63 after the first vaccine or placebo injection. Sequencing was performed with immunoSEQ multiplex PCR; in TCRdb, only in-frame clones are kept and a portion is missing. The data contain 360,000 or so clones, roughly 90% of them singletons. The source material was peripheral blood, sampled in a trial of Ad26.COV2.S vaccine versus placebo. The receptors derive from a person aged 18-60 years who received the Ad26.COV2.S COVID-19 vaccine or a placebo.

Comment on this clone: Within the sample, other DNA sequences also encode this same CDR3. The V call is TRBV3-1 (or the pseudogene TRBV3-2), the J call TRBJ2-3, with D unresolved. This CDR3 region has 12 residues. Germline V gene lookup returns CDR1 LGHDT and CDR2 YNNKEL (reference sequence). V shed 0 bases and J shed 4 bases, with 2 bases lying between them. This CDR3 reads CASSQDSDTQYF. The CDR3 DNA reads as TGTGCCAGCAGCCAAGACTCAGATACGCAGTATTTT.

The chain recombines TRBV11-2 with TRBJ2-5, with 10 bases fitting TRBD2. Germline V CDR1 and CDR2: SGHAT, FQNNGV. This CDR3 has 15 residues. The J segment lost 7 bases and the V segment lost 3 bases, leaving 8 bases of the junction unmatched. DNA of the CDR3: TGTGCCAGCAGCTTGGCAGCGGGGGGGAAGGGGACCCAGTACTTC. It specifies CASSLAAGGKGTQYF.

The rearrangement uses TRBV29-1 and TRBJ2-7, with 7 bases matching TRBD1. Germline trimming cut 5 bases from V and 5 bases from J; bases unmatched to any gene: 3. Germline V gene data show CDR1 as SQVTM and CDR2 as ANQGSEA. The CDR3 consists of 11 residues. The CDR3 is CSVYRGHEQYF. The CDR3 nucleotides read TGCAGCGTTTACAGGGGCCACGAGCAGTACTTC.

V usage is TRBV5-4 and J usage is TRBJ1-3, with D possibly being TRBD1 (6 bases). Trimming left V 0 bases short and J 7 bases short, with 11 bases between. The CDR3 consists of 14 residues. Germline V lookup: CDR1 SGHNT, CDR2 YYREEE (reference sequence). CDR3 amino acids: CASSLDRAVNTIYF. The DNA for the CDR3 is TGTGCCAGCAGCTTGGACAGGGCTGTTAACACCATATATTTT.

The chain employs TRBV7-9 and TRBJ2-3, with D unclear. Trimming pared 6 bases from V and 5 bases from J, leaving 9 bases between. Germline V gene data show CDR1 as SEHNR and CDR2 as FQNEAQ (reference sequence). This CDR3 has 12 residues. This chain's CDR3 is CASSSKVDTQYF. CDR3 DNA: TGTGCCAGCAGTTCCAAGGTAGATACGCAGTATTTT.

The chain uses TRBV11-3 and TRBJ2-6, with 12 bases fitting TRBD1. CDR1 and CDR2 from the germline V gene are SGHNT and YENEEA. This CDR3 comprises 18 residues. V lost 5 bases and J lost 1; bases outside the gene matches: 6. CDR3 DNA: TGTGCCAGCAGCCCCAGGGGACAGGGGGCGTCTGGGGCCAACGTCCTGACTTTC. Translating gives CASSPRGQGASGANVLTF.

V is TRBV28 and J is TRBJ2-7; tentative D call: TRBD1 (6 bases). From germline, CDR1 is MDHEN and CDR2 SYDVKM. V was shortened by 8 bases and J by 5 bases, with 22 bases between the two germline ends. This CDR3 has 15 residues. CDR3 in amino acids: CASSLAQGWFHEQYF. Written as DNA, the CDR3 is TGTGCCAGCTCGCTTGCGCAGGGGTGGTTCCACGAGCAGTACTTC.

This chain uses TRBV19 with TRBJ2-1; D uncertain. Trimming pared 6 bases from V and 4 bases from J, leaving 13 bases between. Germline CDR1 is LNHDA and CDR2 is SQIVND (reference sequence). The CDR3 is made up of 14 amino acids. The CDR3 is CASSDGGRYNEQFF. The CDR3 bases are TGTGCCAGTAGCGACGGCGGTAGGTACAATGAGCAGTTCTTC.

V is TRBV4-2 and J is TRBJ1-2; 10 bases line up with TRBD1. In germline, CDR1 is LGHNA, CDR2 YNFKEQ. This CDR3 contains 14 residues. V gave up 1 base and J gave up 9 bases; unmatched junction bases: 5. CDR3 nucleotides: TGTGCCAGCAGCCAAGCCGGGACAGGGGTTAGCTACACCTTC. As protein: CASSQAGTGVSYTF.

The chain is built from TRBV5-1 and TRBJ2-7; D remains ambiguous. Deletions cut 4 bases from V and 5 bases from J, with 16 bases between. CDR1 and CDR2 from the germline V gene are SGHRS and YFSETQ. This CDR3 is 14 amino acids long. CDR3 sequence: CASSPGEGSHEQYF. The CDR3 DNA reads TGCGCCAGCAGCCCGGGTGAAGGGTCCCACGAGCAGTACTTC.

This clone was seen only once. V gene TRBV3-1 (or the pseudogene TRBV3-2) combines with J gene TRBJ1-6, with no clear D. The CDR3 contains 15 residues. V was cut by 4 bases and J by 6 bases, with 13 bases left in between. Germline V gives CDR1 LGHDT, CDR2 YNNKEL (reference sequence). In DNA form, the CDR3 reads TGTGCCAGCAGCCGGTCCCGTAACGGTAATTCACCCCTCCACTTT. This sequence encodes CASSRSRNGNSPLHF.

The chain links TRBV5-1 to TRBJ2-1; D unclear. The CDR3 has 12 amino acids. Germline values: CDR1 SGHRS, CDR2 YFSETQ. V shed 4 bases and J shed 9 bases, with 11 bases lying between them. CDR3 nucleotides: TGCGCCAGCAGCGATGGGGTCAGTGAGCAGTTCTTC. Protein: CASSDGVSEQFF.

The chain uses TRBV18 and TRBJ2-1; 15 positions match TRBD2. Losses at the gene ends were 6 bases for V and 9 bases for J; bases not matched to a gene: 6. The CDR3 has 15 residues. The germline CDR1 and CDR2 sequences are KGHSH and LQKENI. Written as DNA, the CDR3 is TGTGCCAGCTCCCCCGGACTAGCGGGAGGGGGTGAGCAGTTCTTC. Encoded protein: CASSPGLAGGGEQFF.

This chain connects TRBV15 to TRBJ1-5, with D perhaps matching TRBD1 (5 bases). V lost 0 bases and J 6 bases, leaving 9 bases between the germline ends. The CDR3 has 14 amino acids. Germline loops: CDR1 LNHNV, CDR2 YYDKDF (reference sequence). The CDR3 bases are TGTGCCACCAGCAGAGATCAGGGAGGTCAGCCCCAGCATTTT. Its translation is CATSRDQGGQPQHF.

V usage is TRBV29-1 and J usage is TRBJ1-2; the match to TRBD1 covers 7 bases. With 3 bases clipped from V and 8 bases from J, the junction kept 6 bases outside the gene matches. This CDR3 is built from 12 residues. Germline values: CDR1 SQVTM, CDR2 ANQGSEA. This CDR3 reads CSVEGQFGGYTF. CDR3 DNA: TGCAGCGTTGAGGGACAGTTTGGGGGCTACACCTTC. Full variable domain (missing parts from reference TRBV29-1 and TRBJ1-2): SAVISQKPSRDICQRGTSLTIQCQVDSQVTMMFWYRQQPGQSLTLIATANQGSEATYESGFVIDKFPISRPNLTFSTLTVSNMSPEDSSIYLCSVEGQFGGYTFGSGTRLTVV.

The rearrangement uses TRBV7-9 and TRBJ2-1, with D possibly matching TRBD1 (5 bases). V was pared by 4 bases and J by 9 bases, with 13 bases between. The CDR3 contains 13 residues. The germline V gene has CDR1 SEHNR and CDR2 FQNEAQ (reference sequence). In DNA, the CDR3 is TGTGCCAGCAGCTGGGGCAGGGTTGGTGAGCAGTTCTTC. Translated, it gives CASSWGRVGEQFF.

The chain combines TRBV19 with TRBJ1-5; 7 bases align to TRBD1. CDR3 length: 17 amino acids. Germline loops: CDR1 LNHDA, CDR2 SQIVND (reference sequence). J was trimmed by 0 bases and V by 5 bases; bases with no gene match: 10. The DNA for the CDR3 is TGTGCCAGTAGTCGGAGGGGACAGACCCATAGCAATCAGCCCCAGCATTTT. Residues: CASSRRGQTHSNQPQHF.